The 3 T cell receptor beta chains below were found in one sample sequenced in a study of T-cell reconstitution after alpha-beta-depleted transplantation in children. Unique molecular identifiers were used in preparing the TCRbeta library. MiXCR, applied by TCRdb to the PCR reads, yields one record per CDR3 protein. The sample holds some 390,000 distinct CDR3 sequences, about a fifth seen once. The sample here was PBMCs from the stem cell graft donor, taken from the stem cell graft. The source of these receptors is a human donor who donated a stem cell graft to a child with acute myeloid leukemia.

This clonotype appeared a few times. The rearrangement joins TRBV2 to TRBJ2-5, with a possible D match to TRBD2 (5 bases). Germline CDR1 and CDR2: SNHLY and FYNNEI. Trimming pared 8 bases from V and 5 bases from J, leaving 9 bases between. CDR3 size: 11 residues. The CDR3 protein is CASWTGETQYF. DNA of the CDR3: TGTGCCAGCTGGACGGGGGAGACCCAGTACTTC.

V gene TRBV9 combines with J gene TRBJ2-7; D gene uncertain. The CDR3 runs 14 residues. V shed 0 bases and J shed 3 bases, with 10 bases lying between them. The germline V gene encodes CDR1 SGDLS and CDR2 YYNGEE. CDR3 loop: CASSVGASGYEQYF. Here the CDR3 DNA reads TGTGCCAGCAGCGTAGGGGCCAGTGGCTACGAGCAGTACTTC.

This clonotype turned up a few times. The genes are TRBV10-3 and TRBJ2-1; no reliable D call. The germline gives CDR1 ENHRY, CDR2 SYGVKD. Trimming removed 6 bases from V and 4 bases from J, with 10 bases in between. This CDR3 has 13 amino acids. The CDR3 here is CAIRFGSYNEQFF. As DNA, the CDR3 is TGTGCCATCAGATTCGGGTCTTACAATGAGCAGTTCTTC.